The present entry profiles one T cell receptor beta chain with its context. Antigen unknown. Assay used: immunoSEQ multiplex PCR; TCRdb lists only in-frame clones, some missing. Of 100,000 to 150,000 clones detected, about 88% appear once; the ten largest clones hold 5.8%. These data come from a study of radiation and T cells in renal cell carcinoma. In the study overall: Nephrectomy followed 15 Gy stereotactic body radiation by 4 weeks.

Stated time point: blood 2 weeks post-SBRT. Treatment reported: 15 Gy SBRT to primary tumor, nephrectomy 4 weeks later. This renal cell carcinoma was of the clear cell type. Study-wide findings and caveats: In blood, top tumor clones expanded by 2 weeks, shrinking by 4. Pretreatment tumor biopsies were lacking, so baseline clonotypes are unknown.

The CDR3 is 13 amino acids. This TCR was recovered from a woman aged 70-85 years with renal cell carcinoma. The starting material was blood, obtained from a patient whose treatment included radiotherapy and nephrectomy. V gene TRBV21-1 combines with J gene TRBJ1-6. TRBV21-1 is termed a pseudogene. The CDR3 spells CASSKSINSPLHF. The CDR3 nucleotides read TGTGCCAGCAGCAAAAGTATCAATTCACCCCTCCACTTT.